These 7 T cell receptor beta chains share one sample of origin, sequenced in a study of identical twins. TCRdb re-analysed the 5' RACE reads in MiXCR, keeping a single row per CDR3 protein. The sample carries about 530,000 distinct CDR3 sequences, about 20% recorded once. A further study also used this sample, focusing on yellow fever vaccine responses in identical twins.

The sequenced material came from CD4+ T cells sorted from blood. The receptors derive from a woman under 30 in good health.

The rearrangement joins TRBV11-2 to TRBJ2-1, with no clear D. Germline CDR1 SGHAT, CDR2 FQNNGV. The CDR3 has 18 amino acids. Trimming left V 5 bases short and J 6 bases short, with 26 bases between. The CDR3 DNA reads TGTGCCAGCAGCCGAGTATATAGGAGTGGAAGATTCACCAATGAGCAGTTCTTC. Protein product: CASSRVYRSGRFTNEQFF.

The CDR3, as DNA: TGTGCCAGCAGGAGTCAGGGGATCGGGGGCTACACCTTC. Its protein product is CASRSQGIGGYTF. The rearrangement links TRBV12-3 or TRBV12-4 to TRBJ1-2, with TRBD1 as a possible D gene (6 bases). V was shortened by 6 bases and J by 8 bases, with 16 bases between the two germline ends. The CDR3 loop spans 13 amino acids.

This clonotype was counted a few times. The rearrangement links TRBV7-8 to TRBJ2-2; TRBD2 might be the D (5 bases). Germline CDR1 SGHVS, CDR2 FQNEAQ. This CDR3 comprises 15 residues. The V and J ends lost 5 bases and 5 bases respectively, with 15 bases between them. The CDR3 reads CASSLGELGTGELFF. The CDR3 coding sequence is TGTGCCAGCAGCCTTGGGGAGCTGGGGACCGGGGAGCTGTTTTTT. Complete variable domain (other parts from reference TRBV7-8 and TRBJ2-2): GAGVSQSPRYKVAKRGQDVALRCDPISGHVSLFWYQQALGQGPEFLTYFQNEAQLDKSGLPSDRFFAERPEGSVSTLKIQRTQQEDSAVYLCASSLGELGTGELFFGEGSRLTVL.

Written as DNA, the CDR3 is TGTGCCAGCAGGATTGGACAGGGGAACACCGGGGAGCTGTTTTTT. Its translation is CASRIGQGNTGELFF. The rearrangement links TRBV28 to TRBJ2-2; 8 bases agree with TRBD1. The length of the CDR3 is 15 residues. From germline, CDR1 is MDHEN and CDR2 SYDVKM. After removal of 6 bases from V and 1 base from J, the junction contained 4 bases not matched to a gene.

This clonotype was recorded a few times. The chain recombines TRBV7-3 with TRBJ2-3, with D hard to call. The germline gives CDR1 SGHTA, CDR2 FQGTGA. The CDR3 covers 16 residues. The V end was cut by 1 base, the J end by 1 base, with 12 bases between. DNA for the CDR3: TGTGCCAGCAGCTTAAATACCGCCGCCGGCACAGATACGCAGTATTTT. Its translation: CASSLNTAAGTDTQYF.

This CDR3 reads CATRGPGSYEQYV. CDR3 DNA: TGTGCCACCAGGGGTCCTGGGTCCTACGAGCAGTACGTC. The rearrangement links TRBV15 to TRBJ2-7; D ambiguous. Trimming removed 6 bases at V and 1 base at J, with 10 bases between. The CDR3 sequence is 13 residues long. Germline V lookup: CDR1 LNHNV, CDR2 YYDKDF (reference sequence).

This clonotype was counted many times. This chain joins TRBV20-1 and TRBJ2-7; TRBD2 is a possible D gene (6 bases). V lost 4 bases and J lost 7, with 14 bases in between. Germline V lookup: CDR1 DFQATT, CDR2 SNEGSKA (reference sequence). CDR3 length: 12 amino acids. CDR3 in DNA: TGCAGTGCTATGGGGGAGGCAAGGGAGCAGTACGTC. This codes for CSAMGEAREQYV.